These 15 T cell receptor beta chains originate from one sample sequenced in a study of blood T cell repertoires in COVID-19. Sequencing used immunoSEQ multiplex PCR; TCRdb keeps in-frame clones, though not all of them. The table lists some 110,000 clones, about 80% of them singletons. The source material was peripheral blood. The receptors come from a man in his 70s with acute or convalescent COVID-19.

The rearrangement links TRBV5-6 to TRBJ2-2; D ambiguous. CDR3 size: 14 residues. Germline V lookup: CDR1 SGHDT, CDR2 YYEEEE. The V end was cut by 0 bases, the J end by 7 bases, with 10 bases between. CDR3 coding DNA: TGTGCCAGCAGCTTGGTGGCAGTTCACGGGGAGCTGTTTTTT. As protein: CASSLVAVHGELFF. Full variable domain (outside the CDR3, taken from reference TRBV5-6 and TRBJ2-2): DAGVTQSPTHLIKTRGQQVTLRCSPKSGHDTVSWYQQALGQGPQFIFQYYEEEERQRGNFPDRFSGHQFPNYSSELNVNALLLGDSALYLCASSLVAVHGELFFGEGSRLTVL.

The chain combines TRBV6-5 with TRBJ1-4, with TRBD1 as a possible D gene (6 bases). Trimming took 3 bases from V and 0 from J, leaving 11 bases between them. From germline, CDR1 is MNHEY and CDR2 SVGAGI. CDR3 size: 16 residues. The CDR3 DNA reads as TGTGCCAGCAGTTATACAGGGTCTGCAACTAATGAAAAACTGTTTTTT. The encoded protein is CASSYTGSATNEKLFF.

V is TRBV27 and J is TRBJ1-2; D unclear. Deletions cut 3 bases from V and 2 bases from J, with 10 bases between. Per the germline V gene, CDR1 is MNHEY and CDR2 is SMNVEV (reference sequence). The length of the CDR3 is 14 residues. The CDR3 here is CASSFFFGNYGYTF. The CDR3 region has the DNA TGTGCCAGCAGTTTTTTTTTCGGGAACTATGGCTACACCTTC.

The V gene is TRBV12-5, the J gene TRBJ1-5, with D tentatively TRBD1 (6 bases). Trimming removed 6 bases from V and 3 bases from J, with 9 bases in between. The CDR3 spans 13 residues. CDR1 is LGHNT and CDR2 is FRNRAP in the germline V gene. The CDR3 nucleotides read TGTGCTAGTGGCACAGGGTACAATCAGCCCCAGCATTTT. Translating gives CASGTGYNQPQHF. Looking up the rest from reference TRBV12-5 and TRBJ1-5 gives the full variable domain: DARVTQTPRHKVTEMGQEVTMRCQPILGHNTVFWYRQTMMQGLELLAYFRNRAPLDDSGMPKDRFSAEMPDATLATLKIQPSEPRDSAVYFCASGTGYNQPQHFGDGTRLSIL.

In this sample, this clone turned up once. The V call is TRBV29-1, the J call TRBJ1-2; no definite D call. The CDR3 has 10 residues. Trimming took off 7 bases at V and 4 bases at J, with 7 bases between the two ends. Germline loops: CDR1 SQVTM, CDR2 ANQGSEA. The CDR3 nucleotides are TGCAGCGACACAATCTATGGCTACACCTTC. Its translation: CSDTIYGYTF.

This clone was observed a single time. V usage is TRBV30 and J usage is TRBJ1-4, with a weak D call TRBD1 (5 bases). V lost 2 bases and J 0 bases, leaving 10 bases between the germline ends. Germline CDR1 is GTSNPN and CDR2 is SVGIG (reference sequence). This CDR3 has 15 residues. The CDR3 coding sequence is TGTGCCTGGAGTCCCGGGGGTCCAACTAATGAAAAACTGTTTTTT. Translation: CAWSPGGPTNEKLFF.

The DNA of the CDR3 is TGTGCCAGCAGCTTAGGGGGCGGGAGGGCCACCTACGAGCAGTACTTC. Protein sequence: CASSLGGGRATYEQYF. The chain is built from TRBV7-9 and TRBJ2-7; 9 nucleotides line up with TRBD2. Germline CDR1 and CDR2: SEHNR and FQNEAQ (reference sequence). V was pared by 1 base and J by 2 bases, with 6 bases of the junction left unmatched. This CDR3 is built from 16 residues. Drawing the rest from reference TRBV7-9 and TRBJ2-7, the complete variable domain is DTGVSQNPRHKITKRGQNVTFRCDPISEHNRLYWYRQTLGQGPEFLTYFQNEAQLEKSRLLSDRFSAERPKGSFSTLEIQRTEQGDSAMYLCASSLGGGRATYEQYFGPGTRLTVT.

This chain joins TRBV7-2 and TRBJ2-1; TRBD2 matches at 10 bases. Trimming at V came to 2 bases and at J to 7 bases, leaving 5 bases not matched to a gene. Germline assignment: CDR1 SGHTA and CDR2 FQGNSA. The CDR3 spans 15 residues. CDR3 DNA: TGTGCCAGCAGCTTATCCAGCGGGGGGGCGAATGAGCAGTTCTTC. It specifies CASSLSSGGANEQFF. The full variable domain, with the rest looked up from reference TRBV7-2 and TRBJ2-1, is GAGVSQSPSNKVTEKGKDVELRCDPISGHTALYWYRQSLGQGLEFLIYFQGNSAPDKSGLPSDRFSAERTGGSVSTLTIQRTQQEDSAVYLCASSLSSGGANEQFFGPGTRLTVL.

The chain combines TRBV29-1 with TRBJ2-7; D might be TRBD1 (6 bases). Trimming pared 6 bases from V and 3 bases from J, leaving 12 bases between. The CDR3 extends over 12 amino acids. Germline V gives CDR1 SQVTM, CDR2 ANQGSEA. The CDR3 nucleotides read TGCAGCGTGACCGGGACATACTACGAGCAGTACTTC. Its translation is CSVTGTYYEQYF.

CDR3 protein: CASSLFLPGKETQYF. In nucleotides, the CDR3 is TGTGCCAGCAGCTTGTTCCTGCCAGGCAAAGAGACCCAGTACTTC. This chain joins TRBV5-5 and TRBJ2-5; D gene ambiguous. The CDR3 extends over 15 amino acids. Between the trimmed V and J ends, which lost 1 base and 3 bases, there was a span of 13 bases. Germline-derived CDR1 and CDR2 are SGHKS and YYEKEE (reference sequence).

With respect to this clone: The junction does not match germline at one end; this may be a read error. Other DNA sequences from this sample encode an identical CDR3 as well. The rearrangement links TRBV28 to TRBJ2-3, with TRBD2 identical over 10 bases. The CDR3 totals 16 residues. Germline V gene data show CDR1 as MDHEN and CDR2 as SYDVKM. CDR3 amino acids: CASSTSLAGARDTQYF. Here the CDR3 DNA reads TGTGCCAGCAGTACCTCCCTAGCGGGAGCTAGAGATACGCAATATTTT.

This chain joins TRBV5-6 and TRBJ1-5, with D unclear. Germline V lookup: CDR1 SGHDT, CDR2 YYEEEE. The CDR3 is 16 residues long. Trimming stripped 0 bases from V and 0 bases from J, with 10 bases between. CDR3: CASSLEGGYSNQPQHF. The DNA of the CDR3 is TGTGCCAGCAGCTTGGAAGGAGGATATAGCAATCAGCCCCAGCATTTT.

V is TRBV4-1 and J is TRBJ2-7; D is possibly TRBD2 (7 bases). V was trimmed by 5 bases and J by 8 bases, leaving 22 bases between them. From germline, CDR1 is MGHRA and CDR2 YSYEKL. The CDR3 consists of 15 residues. CDR3 in amino acids: CASSRGGTIPSQQYF. The CDR3 DNA reads TGCGCCAGCAGCAGGGGGGGGACGATCCCCTCCCAGCAGTACTTC.

The V and J genes are TRBV28 and TRBJ1-2; 8 bases are shared with TRBD1. The CDR3 runs 16 residues. Germline trimming cut 7 bases from V and 5 bases from J; bases unmatched to any gene: 15. In germline, CDR1 is MDHEN, CDR2 SYDVKM. The CDR3 reads CASKKAGQAMGYGYTF. CDR3 coding DNA: TGTGCCAGCAAGAAAGCGGGACAGGCCATGGGGTATGGCTACACCTTC.

V is TRBV7-8 and J is TRBJ1-2; 7 bases are a match to TRBD1. The germline V gene encodes CDR1 SGHVS and CDR2 FQNEAQ. The length of the CDR3 is 17 residues. With 1 base clipped from V and 8 bases from J, the junction kept 16 bases outside the gene matches. CDR3 coding DNA: TGTGCCAGCAGCTTAGATGGTGCAGGGGGAACTAGAAGGGGCTACACCTTC. Amino acids: CASSLDGAGGTRRGYTF.